A single sample gave rise to the 3 T cell receptor beta chains below, sequenced in a study of CD8 T cell repertoires and HIV-1 epitope variants. Profiling relied on immunoSEQ multiplex PCR, and the TCRdb table lists in-frame clones only, not all of them. The data show under 100,000 clones, approximately 70% seen once. Sequencing used uncultured baseline CD8+ T cells from peripheral blood mononuclear cells (PBMCs). The origin of the receptors is a male donor with HIV.

This chain links TRBV28 with TRBJ2-1, with TRBD2 matching over 8 bases. The J segment lost 3 bases and the V segment lost 6 bases, leaving 7 bases of the junction unmatched. Germline V gene data show CDR1 as MDHEN and CDR2 as SYDVKM. The CDR3 covers 15 residues. CDR3 nucleotide sequence: TGTGCCAGCAGGCCTATAGCGGGACTCTACAATGAGCAGTTCTTC. Protein sequence: CASRPIAGLYNEQFF.

This clone appeared many times. The chain joins TRBV6-6 to TRBJ1-6; D call uncertain. Germline CDR1 reads MNHNY; CDR2 reads SVGAGI (reference sequence). The CDR3 has 15 amino acids. Between the trimmed V and J ends, which lost 5 bases and 3 bases, there was a span of 11 bases. CDR3 amino acids: CASSNTGNYNSPLHF. As DNA, the CDR3 is TGTGCCAGCAGTAATACCGGGAACTATAATTCACCCCTCCACTTT.

J is TRBJ1-1 and V is TRBV5-8, with a weak D call TRBD1 (6 bases). Germline lookup yields CDR1 SGHTS and CDR2 YDEGEE. Between the trimmed V and J ends, which lost 2 bases and 4 bases, there was a span of 9 bases. This CDR3 is built from 13 residues. CDR3 DNA sequence: TGTGCCAGCAGCTTTTTACAGGGCACTGAAGCTTTCTTT. Its protein product is CASSFLQGTEAFF. Combining the CDR3 with reference TRBV5-8 and TRBJ1-1 gives the whole variable domain EAGVTQSPTHLIKTRGQQATLRCSPISGHTSVYWYQQALGLGLQFLLWYDEGEERNRGNFPPRFSGRQFPNYSSELNVNALELEDSALYLCASSFLQGTEAFFGQGTRLTVV.